The 24 T cell receptor beta chains given below trace back to one sample, sequenced in a study of T cells in Graves' hyperthyroidism and ophthalmopathy. RNA transcripts gave rise to amplified TCR beta CDR3 regions. The HTBI primer set served for first-round RT-PCR of the TCR CDR3. TCRdb independently ran MiXCR on the multiplex PCR reads; one entry per CDR3 protein. The profile shows nearly 110,000 distinct CDR3 sequences, 15% to 20% of them singletons. The sequenced material came from blood. The receptors originated from a woman between 50 and 59 years old with Graves' hyperthyroidism.

This clonotype was seen ten or more times. The chain combines TRBV11-2 with TRBJ2-7; tentative D call: TRBD1 (6 bases). V gave up 1 base and J gave up 9 bases, with 13 bases separating them. Looked up from germline, CDR1 is SGHAT and CDR2 is FQNNGV. The CDR3 consists of 13 residues. This CDR3 is CASSLVMETGQYF. In DNA form, the CDR3 reads TGTGCCAGCAGCTTAGTCATGGAGACAGGGCAGTACTTC.

This clonotype has just a few counts. This chain connects TRBV30 to TRBJ2-3, with D maybe TRBD2 (6 bases). Germline V gene lookup returns CDR1 GTSNPN and CDR2 SVGIG (reference sequence). V lost 2 bases and J 4 bases, leaving 16 bases between the germline ends. The CDR3 sequence is 15 residues long. The chain's CDR3 is CAWSLLGGSADTQYF. CDR3 coding DNA: TGTGCCTGGAGTCTTTTGGGGGGTTCGGCAGATACGCAGTATTTT.

The V and J genes are TRBV10-2 and TRBJ2-1, with 14 bases aligning to TRBD2. Germline V CDR1 and CDR2: WSHSY, SAAADI. The CDR3 loop spans 15 amino acids. After removal of 6 bases from V and 5 bases from J, the junction contained 3 bases not matched to a gene. CDR3 coding DNA: TGCGCCAGCAGGGGACTAGCGGGAGCTGACAATGAGCAGTTCTTC. Its protein product is CASRGLAGADNEQFF.

At least ten counts were recorded for this clonotype. The chain uses TRBV4-1 and TRBJ1-1; 8 bases are shared with TRBD1. The CDR3 extends over 15 amino acids. Trimming took 1 base from V and 11 from J; bases not matched to a gene: 12. Per the germline V gene, CDR1 is MGHRA and CDR2 is YSYEKL. For the CDR3, the DNA is TGCGCCAGCAGCCAAGCGGGGACAGGCGGCCTCGGGGCTTTCTTT. This sequence encodes CASSQAGTGGLGAFF.

This clonotype was detected many times. The V call is TRBV20-1, the J call TRBJ2-7; 7 nucleotides line up with TRBD1. Germline CDR1 reads DFQATT; CDR2 reads SNEGSKA (reference sequence). Trimming took 0 bases from V and 5 from J; bases not matched to a gene: 10. There are 15 residues in the CDR3. CDR3 DNA sequence: TGCAGTGCTAGAGACTCCCGGGACAGTGCCAACGAGCAGTACTTC. It encodes CSARDSRDSANEQYF.

The chain uses TRBV28 and TRBJ1-1; possible D gene TRBD1, 5 bases. Trimming pared 5 bases from V and 5 bases from J, leaving 15 bases between. Germline loops: CDR1 MDHEN, CDR2 SYDVKM. The CDR3 runs to 14 residues. The CDR3 spells CASSEGGGGTEAFF. The CDR3 DNA is TGTGCCAGCAGTGAGGGTGGGGGGGGGACTGAAGCTTTCTTT.

Ten or more counts support this clonotype. V gene TRBV29-1 combines with J gene TRBJ2-7; D not certain. Per germline, CDR1 SQVTM and CDR2 ANQGSEA. The CDR3 runs to 12 residues. V dropped 5 bases and J dropped 2 bases, with 10 bases sitting between them. The DNA of the CDR3 is TGCAGCGTTTTGACTGACACCTACGAGCAGTACTTC. This gives the protein CSVLTDTYEQYF.

This clonotype was seen ten or more times. The genes are TRBV6-1 and TRBJ1-5; TRBD1 matches 7 bases. The J segment lost 3 bases and the V segment lost 6 bases, leaving 5 bases of the junction unmatched. Germline lookup yields CDR1 MNHNS and CDR2 SASEGT. The CDR3 totals 14 residues. The chain's CDR3 is CASSLGQYNQPQHF. For the CDR3, the DNA is TGTGCCAGCAGCCTGGGACAGTACAATCAGCCCCAGCATTTT.

This clonotype occurred many times. The V and J genes are TRBV9 and TRBJ2-7, with 8 bases aligning to TRBD2. Trimming took 0 bases from V and 5 from J; bases not matched to a gene: 7. This CDR3 is built from 15 residues. Germline values: CDR1 SGDLS, CDR2 YYNGEE. CDR3 region: CASSVAGSGMNEQYF. The DNA for the CDR3 is TGTGCCAGCAGCGTAGCGGGTAGCGGGATGAACGAGCAGTACTTC.

This clonotype was seen repeatedly, ten times or more. The chain links TRBV5-1 to TRBJ1-1; TRBD1 is a possible D gene (6 bases). This CDR3 is 15 amino acids long. Looked up from germline, CDR1 is SGHRS and CDR2 is YFSETQ. Between the trimmed V and J ends, which lost 4 bases and 5 bases, there was a span of 18 bases. This chain's CDR3 is CASSAWGGAWTEAFF. CDR3 nucleotides: TGCGCCAGCAGCGCCTGGGGGGGCGCTTGGACTGAAGCTTTCTTT.

The sample holds many counts of this clonotype. This chain joins TRBV11-3 and TRBJ2-3; TRBD2 matches 8 bases. Germline CDR1 and CDR2: SGHNT and YENEEA. After removal of 5 bases from V and 8 bases from J, the junction contained 6 bases not matched to a gene. CDR3 length: 13 amino acids. The CDR3 DNA reads TGTGCCAGCAGCGTAACTAGCGGCGGTACGCAGTATTTT. Encoded protein: CASSVTSGGTQYF.

This clonotype has a handful of counts. This chain joins TRBV7-3 and TRBJ1-2, with TRBD1 identical over 10 bases. J gave up 7 bases and V 5 bases, and 16 bases lay outside the gene matches. Germline CDR1 is SGHTA and CDR2 is FQGTGA. The CDR3 runs to 17 residues. The CDR3 DNA is TGTGCCAGCAGCCCTACGGGACAGGGGTTTTTAGGCGGTGGCTACACCTTC. The encoded protein is CASSPTGQGFLGGGYTF.

The table lists this clonotype with many counts. The V and J genes are TRBV29-1 and TRBJ2-3; D ambiguous. From germline, CDR1 is SQVTM and CDR2 ANQGSEA. V gave up 5 bases and J gave up 4 bases, with 4 bases separating them. This CDR3 is built from 10 residues. This CDR3 is CSVTSDTQYF. The CDR3 DNA sequence: TGCAGCGTTACTTCAGATACGCAGTATTTT.

This clonotype was found many times. The rearrangement uses TRBV29-1 and TRBJ2-5, with TRBD1 identical over 7 bases. V lost 7 bases and J lost 1; bases outside the gene matches: 6. CDR3 length equals 13 residues. Germline V gives CDR1 SQVTM, CDR2 ANQGSEA. CDR3 sequence (DNA): TGCAGCGCACAGACAGGGCTCCAAGAGACCCAGTACTTC. Translating it yields CSAQTGLQETQYF.

This clonotype was counted once. The V and J genes are TRBV7-2 and TRBJ2-1; D is perhaps TRBD1 or TRBD2 (5 bases each). Per germline, CDR1 SGHTA and CDR2 FQGNSA. This CDR3 comprises 13 residues. Trimming took off 0 bases at V and 7 bases at J, with 7 bases between the two ends. In DNA, the CDR3 is TGTGCCAGCAGCTTAGCGTGGGGGAATGAGCAGTTCTTC. Translation gives CASSLAWGNEQFF.

This chain links TRBV19 with TRBJ2-1; possibly TRBD2 for D (6 bases). V was trimmed by 4 bases and J by 10 bases, leaving 20 bases between them. This CDR3 is built from 15 residues. Germline V gene data show CDR1 as LNHDA and CDR2 as SQIVND (reference sequence). The CDR3 bases are TGTGCCAGTAGTAAAACCGGGACTTCCCTTCGAGAGCAGTTCTTC. Protein sequence: CASSKTGTSLREQFF. The full variable domain, rest sourced from reference TRBV19 and TRBJ2-1, is DGGITQSPKYLFRKEGQNVTLSCEQNLNHDAMYWYRQDPGQGLRLIYYSQIVNDFQKGDIAEGYSVSREKKESFPLTVTSAQKNPTAFYLCASSKTGTSLREQFFGPGTRLTVL.

This chain joins TRBV7-2 and TRBJ2-1; the match to TRBD2 covers 8 bases. The CDR3 contains 15 residues. The germline V gene has CDR1 SGHTA and CDR2 FQGNSA. Trimming took 3 bases from V and 7 from J; bases not matched to a gene: 8. CDR3: CASSFGSGSINEQFF. CDR3 nucleotides: TGTGCCAGCAGCTTTGGGAGCGGGAGCATAAATGAGCAGTTCTTC.

This clonotype has a count of ten or more. This chain connects TRBV2 to TRBJ2-1; no firm D call. The CDR3 has 11 residues. Per the germline V gene, CDR1 is SNHLY and CDR2 is FYNNEI. Trimming cost V 4 bases and J 9 bases, with 7 bases left between them. The CDR3 sequence is CASSGLLEQFF. The CDR3 nucleotides read TGTGCCAGCAGTGGTTTGCTTGAGCAGTTCTTC.

This clonotype was seen repeatedly, ten times or more. The rearrangement links TRBV29-1 to TRBJ2-1; the D gene could be TRBD1 or TRBD2 (6 bases each). The germline V gene encodes CDR1 SQVTM and CDR2 ANQGSEA. The CDR3 is 14 amino acids. V lost 3 bases, J lost 5 bases, and 14 bases lay in between. CDR3 in DNA: TGCAGCGTTGAGCCGGGGGCGATAAACAATGAGCAGTTCTTC. This gives the protein CSVEPGAINNEQFF.

CDR3 loop: CSARTSGRNNEQFF. CDR3 DNA sequence: TGCAGTGCTAGAACTAGCGGGAGGAACAATGAGCAGTTCTTC. The gene calls are TRBV20-1 and TRBJ2-1, with 12 bases aligning to TRBD2. Per germline, CDR1 DFQATT and CDR2 SNEGSKA (reference sequence). This CDR3 has 14 amino acids. V lost 2 bases and J lost 5; bases outside the gene matches: 1.

This clonotype was counted at least ten times. The CDR3 DNA reads TGTGCCAGCAGCGCCGCCCAGACGAAGTCACAGGGGATGTCCTACGAGCAGTACTTC. As protein: CASSAAQTKSQGMSYEQYF. The V and J genes are TRBV7-9 and TRBJ2-7; TRBD1 aligns across 7 bases. This CDR3 spans 19 amino acids. Germline CDR1 is SEHNR and CDR2 is FQNEAQ (reference sequence). Trimming removed 5 bases from V and 1 base from J; junction bases left unmatched: 20.

This clonotype was seen ten or more times. The chain carries TRBV28 and TRBJ2-2; possible D gene TRBD2, 5 bases. CDR3 length equals 12 residues. Per germline, CDR1 MDHEN and CDR2 SYDVKM. Trimming removed 8 bases at V and 1 base at J, with 5 bases between. CDR3 bases: TGTGCCAGCGGGAGGAACACCGGGGAGCTGTTTTTT. Translation gives CASGRNTGELFF.

The chain recombines TRBV30 with TRBJ1-2; 9 nucleotides match TRBD1. The germline gives CDR1 GTSNPN, CDR2 SVGIG (reference sequence). This CDR3 contains 12 residues. V lost 4 bases, J lost 8 bases, and 5 bases stayed unmatched. CDR3 residues: CAWNPTGGGYTF. CDR3 nucleotide sequence: TGTGCCTGGAACCCTACAGGGGGCGGCTACACCTTC.

There are many counts of this clonotype. This chain joins TRBV7-9 and TRBJ2-7, with D possibly matching TRBD2 (6 bases). Germline V lookup: CDR1 SEHNR, CDR2 FQNEAQ (reference sequence). The CDR3 runs 14 residues. Trimming removed 5 bases from V and 6 bases from J, with 17 bases in between. The CDR3 nucleotides are TGTGCCAGCAGCCCACAAGCGGGTTTAGGCGAGCAGTACTTC. Translating gives CASSPQAGLGEQYF.